The 12 T cell receptor beta chains below all came from one sample that was sequenced in a study of blood T cell repertoires in COVID-19. The protocol was immunoSEQ multiplex PCR, while the TCRdb copy is restricted to in-frame clones and leaves out a portion. The sample has 200,000 to 300,000 clones; approximately 86% are singletons. Sample: PBMCs or T cells enriched from blood (not recorded which). All receptors derive from a woman between 18 and 29 years old who had recovered from COVID-19.

J is TRBJ1-1 and V is TRBV6-5, with 7 bases aligning to TRBD1. Germline V gene sequence: CDR1 MNHEY, CDR2 SVGAGI. V was pared by 6 bases and J by 4 bases, with 5 bases of the junction left unmatched. CDR3 size: 13 residues. The DNA for the CDR3 is TGTGCCAGCAGCACTAACAGGGGCACTGAAGCTTTCTTT. Protein product: CASSTNRGTEAFF.

CDR3 in DNA: TGCGCCAGCAGGCCCCCGCAGGTGGGGGGTTCCTACAATGAGCAGTTCTTC. Protein: CASRPPQVGGSYNEQFF. The rearrangement joins TRBV5-1 to TRBJ2-1; tentative D call: TRBD2 (6 bases). V lost 5 bases to trimming and J lost 1 base, with 19 bases between them. The V gene's germline CDR1 is SGHRS and CDR2 YFSETQ. CDR3 length: 17 amino acids.

This clone was observed a handful of times. The V gene is TRBV2, the J gene TRBJ1-5; weak D call: TRBD1 (5 bases). The CDR3 has 16 amino acids. V was cut by 0 bases and J by 7 bases, with 16 bases left in between. Germline CDR1 and CDR2: SNHLY and FYNNEI. In DNA, the CDR3 is TGTGCCAGCAGTGAAGCGCTTCAGGGAATGGGGCAGCCCCAGCATTTT. It codes for CASSEALQGMGQPQHF.

The gene calls are TRBV27 and TRBJ1-1; perhaps TRBD1 as D (5 bases). The V gene's germline CDR1 is MNHEY and CDR2 SMNVEV (reference sequence). The CDR3 totals 16 residues. The V and J ends lost 5 bases and 0 bases respectively, with 16 bases between them. The CDR3 is CASSLFQGRMNTEAFF. The CDR3 DNA sequence: TGTGCCAGCAGTCTATTCCAGGGCCGGATGAACACTGAAGCTTTCTTT.

The chain uses TRBV3-1 (or the pseudogene TRBV3-2) and TRBJ2-1; D not resolved. Trimming took 0 bases from V and 12 from J, leaving 9 bases between them. Germline values: CDR1 LGHDT, CDR2 YNNKEL (reference sequence). The CDR3 is 12 residues long. The CDR3 here is CASSQDVRVQFF. The CDR3 nucleotides read TGTGCCAGCAGCCAAGATGTTCGTGTGCAGTTCTTC.

The chain is built from TRBV7-8 and TRBJ2-3; the D gene is possibly TRBD2 (6 bases). CDR3 length: 16 residues. Trimming took off 4 bases at V and 4 bases at J, with 18 bases between the two ends. From germline, CDR1 is SGHVS and CDR2 FQNEAQ. The CDR3 DNA reads as TGTGCCAGCAGCTCCTCAGGAGGGGCGGGTTCAGATACGCAGTATTTT. Translated, it gives CASSSSGGAGSDTQYF.

The genes are TRBV19 and TRBJ2-1; D ambiguous. Germline V lookup: CDR1 LNHDA, CDR2 SQIVND (reference sequence). V was shortened by 1 base and J by 0 bases, with 7 bases between the two germline ends. CDR3 size: 15 residues. The CDR3 region has the DNA TGTGCCAGTAGTATAGGCGACACCTCCTACAATGAGCAGTTCTTC. This gives the protein CASSIGDTSYNEQFF.

This sequence joins TRBV7-9 and TRBJ1-1; 9 bases align to TRBD1. V trimming: 9 bases; J trimming: 11 bases; junction bases outside the gene matches: 16. This CDR3 spans 14 amino acids. Germline CDR1 and CDR2: SEHNR and FQNEAQ (reference sequence). The CDR3 sequence is CASATGGASSGAFF. CDR3 bases: TGTGCCAGTGCTACAGGGGGCGCCTCATCCGGGGCTTTCTTT.

This chain connects TRBV4-1 to TRBJ2-2; possibly TRBD1 for D (6 bases). The ends were cut back, 3 bases at V and 0 bases at J, with 8 bases in the middle. The CDR3 length is 15 residues. The germline gives CDR1 MGHRA, CDR2 YSYEKL. Here the CDR3 DNA reads TGCGCCAGCAGCCATGGACAGACGAACACCGGGGAGCTGTTTTTT. Translation: CASSHGQTNTGELFF.

The chain employs TRBV4-1 and TRBJ1-6, with TRBD1 identical over 10 bases. The CDR3 runs 20 residues. Germline trimming cut 0 bases from V and 0 bases from J; bases unmatched to any gene: 8. The germline V gene encodes CDR1 MGHRA and CDR2 YSYEKL. CDR3 residues: CASSQDFGTGELSYNSPLHF. CDR3 in DNA: TGCGCCAGCAGCCAAGATTTCGGGACAGGGGAACTCTCCTATAATTCACCCCTCCACTTT.

The chain's CDR3 is CASSRTGASLLADEKLFF. CDR3 coding DNA: TGTGCCAGCAGCCGGACAGGGGCTTCCCTTCTAGCGGATGAAAAACTGTTTTTT. The chain has TRBV11-2 and TRBJ1-4, with 9 bases fitting TRBD1. CDR1 and CDR2 from the germline V gene are SGHAT and FQNNGV. This CDR3 has 18 amino acids. Trimming took 5 bases from V and 6 from J; bases not matched to a gene: 16.

This chain connects TRBV5-1 to TRBJ2-2; the D gene is possibly TRBD1 (6 bases). The CDR3 length is 16 residues. V was pared by 4 bases and J by 3 bases, with 16 bases between. Germline V gene sequence: CDR1 SGHRS, CDR2 YFSETQ. The CDR3 coding sequence is TGCGCCAGCAGCACTAACAGGGTCGGGGACACCGGGGAGCTGTTTTTT. It specifies CASSTNRVGDTGELFF.